This T cell receptor (beta chain) was observed in a study of shared clonotypes between healthy human individuals. Study summary: The plates for each donor numbered three CD4 naive, three CD4 memory, two CD8 naive and one CD8 memory.

Study-wide findings and caveats: Non-shared clonotypes were found to have lower generation probabilities than the clonotypes that were shared by all four of the sorted-subset donors.

Germline CDR1 and CDR2: MDHEN and SYDVKM. V gave up 7 bases and J gave up 1 base; unmatched junction bases: 4. The CDR3 loop spans 16 amino acids. Assay used: immunoSEQ multiplex PCR; TCRdb lists only in-frame clones, some missing. This repertoire shows nearly 2 million clones, roughly 95% found once; its top ten account for more than 0.95%. The naive CD8 subset, CD45RO-negative cells positively selected for CCR7, excluded terminally differentiated effector memory CD45RA+ cells. As regards this clone: Its antigen remains unidentified.

This clonotype was sampled from a man younger than 35 in good health. The sequencing input was naive CD8+ T cells sorted from blood. J is TRBJ2-2 and V is TRBV28; 12 bases are shared with TRBD2. CDR3 sequence (DNA): TGTGCCAGCACCTTGGGACTAGCGGGGAACACCGGGGAGCTGTTTTTT. It translates to CASTLGLAGNTGELFF.